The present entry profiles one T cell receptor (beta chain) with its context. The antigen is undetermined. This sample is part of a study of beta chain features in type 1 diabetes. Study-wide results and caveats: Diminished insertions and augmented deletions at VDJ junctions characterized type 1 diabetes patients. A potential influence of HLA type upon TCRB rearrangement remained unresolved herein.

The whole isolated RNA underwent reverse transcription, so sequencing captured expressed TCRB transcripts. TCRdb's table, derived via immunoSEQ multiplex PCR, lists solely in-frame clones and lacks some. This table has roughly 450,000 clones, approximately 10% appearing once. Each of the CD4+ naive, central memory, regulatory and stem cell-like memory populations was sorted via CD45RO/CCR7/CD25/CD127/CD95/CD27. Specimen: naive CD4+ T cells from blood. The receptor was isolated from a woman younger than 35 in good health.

The CDR3 here is CASSLWGKRLSYEQYF. CDR3 coding DNA: TGTGCCAGCAGCTTGTGGGGCAAGCGTCTCTCCTACGAGCAGTACTTC. This chain joins TRBV5-6 and TRBJ2-7, with a tentative D call TRBD1 (5 bases). Germline V gene sequence: CDR1 SGHDT, CDR2 YYEEEE. This CDR3 has 16 amino acids. Between the trimmed V and J ends, which lost 1 base and 0 bases, there was a span of 14 bases.